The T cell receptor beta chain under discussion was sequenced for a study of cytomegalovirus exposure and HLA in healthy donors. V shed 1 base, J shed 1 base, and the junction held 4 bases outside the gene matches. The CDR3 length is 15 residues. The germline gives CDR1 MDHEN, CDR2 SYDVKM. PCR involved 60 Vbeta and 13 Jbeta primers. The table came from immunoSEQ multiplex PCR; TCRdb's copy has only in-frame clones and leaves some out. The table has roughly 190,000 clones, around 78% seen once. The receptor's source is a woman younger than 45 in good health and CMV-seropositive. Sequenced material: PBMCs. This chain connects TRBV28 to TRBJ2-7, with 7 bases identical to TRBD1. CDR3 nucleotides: TGTGCCAGCAGTTTATCCGGGACAGAATCCTACGAGCAGTACTTC. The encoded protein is CASSLSGTESYEQYF.